This record concerns one T cell receptor beta chain sequence. The antigen remains unidentified. The assay was immunoSEQ multiplex PCR, and TCRdb's table has in-frame clones only and misses some. The repertoire holds around 100,000 clones, with 85% to 95% as singletons. This entry belongs to a study of graft-versus-host responses after intestinal transplantation. Germline CDR1 reads SNHLY; CDR2 reads FYNNEI. Trimming cost V 4 bases and J 4 bases; bases outside gene matches: 2. The CDR3 is 13 residues long. This chain uses TRBV2 with TRBJ1-2; 8 positions match TRBD1. This clonotype originated in a human donor who was the organ donor for an intestinal transplant. The sequenced sample was unstimulated CD8+ T cells sorted from spleen or lymph node cells, obtained before transplant. The DNA of the CDR3 is TGTGCCAGCAGTGGACAGGGGCCCTATGGCTACACCTTC. It translates to CASSGQGPYGYTF.